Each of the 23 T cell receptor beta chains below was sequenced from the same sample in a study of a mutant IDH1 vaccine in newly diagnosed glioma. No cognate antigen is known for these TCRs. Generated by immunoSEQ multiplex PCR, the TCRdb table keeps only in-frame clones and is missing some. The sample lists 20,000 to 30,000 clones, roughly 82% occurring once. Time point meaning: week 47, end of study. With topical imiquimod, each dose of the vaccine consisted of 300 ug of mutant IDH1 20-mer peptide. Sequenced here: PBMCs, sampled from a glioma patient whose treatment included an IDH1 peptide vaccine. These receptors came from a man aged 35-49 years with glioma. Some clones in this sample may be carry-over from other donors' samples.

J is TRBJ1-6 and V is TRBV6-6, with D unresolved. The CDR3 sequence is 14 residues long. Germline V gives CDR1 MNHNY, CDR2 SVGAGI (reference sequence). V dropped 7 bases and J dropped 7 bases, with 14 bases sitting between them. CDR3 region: CASTPRIENSPLHF. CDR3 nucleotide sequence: TGTGCCAGCACCCCGAGGATCGAGAATTCACCCCTCCACTTT.

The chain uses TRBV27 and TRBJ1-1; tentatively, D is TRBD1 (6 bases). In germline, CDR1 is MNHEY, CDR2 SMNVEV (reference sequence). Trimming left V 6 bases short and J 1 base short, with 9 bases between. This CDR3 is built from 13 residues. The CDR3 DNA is TGTGCCAGCAGAGGCAGGGGGAACACTGAAGCTTTCTTT. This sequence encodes CASRGRGNTEAFF.

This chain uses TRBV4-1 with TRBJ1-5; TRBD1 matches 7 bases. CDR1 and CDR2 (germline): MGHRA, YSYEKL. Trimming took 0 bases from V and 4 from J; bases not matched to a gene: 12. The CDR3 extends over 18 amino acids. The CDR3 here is CASSQDLPGGGSNQPQHF. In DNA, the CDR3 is TGCGCCAGCAGCCAAGATCTCCCAGGGGGAGGGTCGAATCAGCCCCAGCATTTT.

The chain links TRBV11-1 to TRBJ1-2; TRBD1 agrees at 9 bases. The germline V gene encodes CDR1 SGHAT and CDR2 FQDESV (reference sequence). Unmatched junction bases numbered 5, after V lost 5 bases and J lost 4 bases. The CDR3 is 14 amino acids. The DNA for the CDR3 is TGTGCCAGCAGCCCTGGACAGGGGAGCTATGGCTACACCTTC. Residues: CASSPGQGSYGYTF. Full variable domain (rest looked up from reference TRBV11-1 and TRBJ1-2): EAEVAQSPRYKITEKSQAVAFWCDPISGHATLYWYRQILGQGPELLVQFQDESVVDDSQLPKDRFSAERLKGVDSTLKIQPAELGDSAMYLCASSPGQGSYGYTFGSGTRLTVV.

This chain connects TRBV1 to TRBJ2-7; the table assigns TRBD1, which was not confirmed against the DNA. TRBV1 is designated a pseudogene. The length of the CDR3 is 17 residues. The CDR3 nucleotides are TGCACCAGCAGCCCGAACCCCCCAACAGGGGATTACTACGAGCAGTACTTC. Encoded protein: CTSSPNPPTGDYYEQYF.

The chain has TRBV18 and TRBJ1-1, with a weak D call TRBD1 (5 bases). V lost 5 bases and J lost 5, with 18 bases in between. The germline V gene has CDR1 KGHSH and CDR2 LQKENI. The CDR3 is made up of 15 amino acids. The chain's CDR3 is CASSFFGGEGTEAFF. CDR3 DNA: TGTGCCAGCTCATTTTTCGGAGGGGAGGGAACTGAAGCTTTCTTT.

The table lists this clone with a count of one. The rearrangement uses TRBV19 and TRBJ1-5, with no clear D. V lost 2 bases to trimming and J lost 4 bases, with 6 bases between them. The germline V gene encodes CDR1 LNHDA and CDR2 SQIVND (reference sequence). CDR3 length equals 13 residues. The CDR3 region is CASSIRLNQPQHF. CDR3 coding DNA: TGTGCCAGTAGTATAAGGTTAAATCAGCCCCAGCATTTT.

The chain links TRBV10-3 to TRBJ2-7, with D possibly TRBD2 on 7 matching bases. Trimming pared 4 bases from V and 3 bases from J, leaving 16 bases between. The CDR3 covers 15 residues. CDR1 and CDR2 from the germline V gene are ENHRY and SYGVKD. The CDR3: CAISASGGQSYEQYF. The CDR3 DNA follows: TGTGCCATCAGTGCCTCGGGGGGCCAGAGCTACGAGCAGTACTTC.

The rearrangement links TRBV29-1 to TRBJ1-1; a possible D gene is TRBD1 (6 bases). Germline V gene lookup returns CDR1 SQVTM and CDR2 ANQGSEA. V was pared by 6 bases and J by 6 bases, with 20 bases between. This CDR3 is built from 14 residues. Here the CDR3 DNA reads TGCAGCGTCAGGTGGGGGGGCTATAGGGCTGAAGCTTTCTTT. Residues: CSVRWGGYRAEAFF. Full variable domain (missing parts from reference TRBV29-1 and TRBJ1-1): SAVISQKPSRDICQRGTSLTIQCQVDSQVTMMFWYRQQPGQSLTLIATANQGSEATYESGFVIDKFPISRPNLTFSTLTVSNMSPEDSSIYLCSVRWGGYRAEAFFGQGTRLTVV.

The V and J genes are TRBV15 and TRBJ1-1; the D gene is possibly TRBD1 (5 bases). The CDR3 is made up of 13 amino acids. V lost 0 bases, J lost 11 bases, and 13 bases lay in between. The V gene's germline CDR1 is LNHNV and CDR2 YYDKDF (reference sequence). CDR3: CATSRDIREGAFF. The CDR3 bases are TGTGCCACCAGCAGAGATATCAGGGAGGGCGCTTTCTTT.

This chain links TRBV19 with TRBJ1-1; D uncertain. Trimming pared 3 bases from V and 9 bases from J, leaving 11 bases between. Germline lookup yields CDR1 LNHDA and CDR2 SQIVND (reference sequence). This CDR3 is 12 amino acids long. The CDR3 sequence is CASSIIPGQAFF. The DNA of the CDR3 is TGTGCCAGTAGTATTATCCCGGGTCAAGCTTTCTTT. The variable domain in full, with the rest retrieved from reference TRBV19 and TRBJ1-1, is DGGITQSPKYLFRKEGQNVTLSCEQNLNHDAMYWYRQDPGQGLRLIYYSQIVNDFQKGDIAEGYSVSREKKESFPLTVTSAQKNPTAFYLCASSIIPGQAFFGQGTRLTVV.

DNA of the CDR3: TGTGCCAGCAGCACCTATTACAGGGCAGGGGGTGAAAAACTGTTTTTT. Its protein product is CASSTYYRAGGEKLFF. This rearrangement joins TRBV13 to TRBJ1-4; 7 bases align to TRBD1. The CDR3 consists of 16 residues. CDR1 is PRHDT, CDR2 FYEKMQ, per germline (reference sequence). The V and J ends lost 5 bases and 7 bases, in that order; junction bases with no gene match: 13.

This CDR3 reads CASSQGLARYNEQFF. As DNA, the CDR3 is TGTGCCAGCAGCCAAGGACTAGCGCGCTACAATGAGCAGTTCTTC. The chain has TRBV7-3 and TRBJ2-1; 9 positions agree with TRBD2. The CDR3 loop spans 15 amino acids. CDR1 and CDR2 (germline): SGHTA, FQGTGA. The V and J ends lost 5 bases and 3 bases, in that order; junction bases with no gene match: 5.

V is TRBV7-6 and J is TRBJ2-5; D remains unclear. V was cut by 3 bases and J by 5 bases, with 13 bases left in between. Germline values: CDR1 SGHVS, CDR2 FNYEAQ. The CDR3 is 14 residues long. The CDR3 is CASSFADPAETQYF. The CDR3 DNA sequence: TGTGCCAGCAGCTTTGCGGACCCCGCGGAGACCCAGTACTTC.

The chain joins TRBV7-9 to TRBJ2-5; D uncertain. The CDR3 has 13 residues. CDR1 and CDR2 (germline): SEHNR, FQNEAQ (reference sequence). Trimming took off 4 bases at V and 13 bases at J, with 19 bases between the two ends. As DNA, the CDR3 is TGTGCCAGCAGCTCCCTTGGGTGGCCGGCTGGGTACTTC. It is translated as CASSSLGWPAGYF.

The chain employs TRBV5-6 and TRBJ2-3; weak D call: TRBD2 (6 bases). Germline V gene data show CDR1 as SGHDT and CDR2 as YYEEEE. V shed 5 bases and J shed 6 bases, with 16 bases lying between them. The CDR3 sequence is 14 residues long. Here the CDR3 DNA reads TGTGCCAGCAGGTCGGGACTTGGGGGGGATACGCAGTATTTT. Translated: CASRSGLGGDTQYF.

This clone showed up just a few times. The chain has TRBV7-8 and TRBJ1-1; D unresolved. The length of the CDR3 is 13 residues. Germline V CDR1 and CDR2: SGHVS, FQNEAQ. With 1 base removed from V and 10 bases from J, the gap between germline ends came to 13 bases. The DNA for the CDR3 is TGTGCCAGCAGCTTAGATGCAGGAACGGGAGCTTTCTTT. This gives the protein CASSLDAGTGAFF.

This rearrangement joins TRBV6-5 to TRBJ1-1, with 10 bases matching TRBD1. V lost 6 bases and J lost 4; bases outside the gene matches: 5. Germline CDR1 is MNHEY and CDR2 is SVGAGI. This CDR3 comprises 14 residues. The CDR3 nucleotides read TGTGCCAGCAGGAACGGACAGGGGGGCACTGAAGCTTTCTTT. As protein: CASRNGQGGTEAFF.

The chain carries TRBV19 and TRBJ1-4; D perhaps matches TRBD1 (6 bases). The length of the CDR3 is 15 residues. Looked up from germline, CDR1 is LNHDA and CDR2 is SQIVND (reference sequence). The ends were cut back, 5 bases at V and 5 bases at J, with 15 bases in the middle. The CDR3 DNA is TGTGCCAGTAGTTCAGAGGACAGACCGAATGAAAAACTGTTTTTT. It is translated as CASSSEDRPNEKLFF.

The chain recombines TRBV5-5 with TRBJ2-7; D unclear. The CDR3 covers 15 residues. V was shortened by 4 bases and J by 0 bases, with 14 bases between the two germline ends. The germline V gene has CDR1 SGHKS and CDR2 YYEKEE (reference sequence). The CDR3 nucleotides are TGTGCCAGCAGCCTGGGTTTGACTGACTCCTACGAGCAGTACTTC. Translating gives CASSLGLTDSYEQYF.

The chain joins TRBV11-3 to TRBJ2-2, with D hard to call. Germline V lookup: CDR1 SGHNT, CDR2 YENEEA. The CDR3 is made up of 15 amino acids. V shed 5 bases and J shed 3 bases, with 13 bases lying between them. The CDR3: CASSPDPRHTGELFF. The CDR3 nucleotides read TGTGCCAGCAGCCCGGACCCTAGGCACACCGGGGAGCTGTTTTTT.

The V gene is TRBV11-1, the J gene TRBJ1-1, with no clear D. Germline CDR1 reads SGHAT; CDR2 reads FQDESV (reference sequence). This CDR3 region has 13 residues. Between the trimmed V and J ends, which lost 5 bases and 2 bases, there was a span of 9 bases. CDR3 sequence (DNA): TGTGCCAGCAGCCAAGAGGTAAACACTGAAGCTTTCTTT. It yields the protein CASSQEVNTEAFF.

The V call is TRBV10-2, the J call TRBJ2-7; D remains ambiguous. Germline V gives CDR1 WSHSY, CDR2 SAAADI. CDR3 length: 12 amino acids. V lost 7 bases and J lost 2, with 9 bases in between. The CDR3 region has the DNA TGCGCCAGCACGGCCTCGGCCTACGAGCAGTACTTC. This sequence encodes CASTASAYEQYF.